This TCR beta chain is from a study of radiation and T cells in renal cell carcinoma. The study, taken as a whole, reports: Top tumor clonotypes rose in blood 2 weeks post-radiation, then contracted. No pretreatment tumor biopsies were available for baseline clonotypes.

Time point: blood 2 weeks post-SBRT. Regarding treatment: 15 Gy SBRT to primary tumor, nephrectomy 4 weeks later. Blood was sampled at baseline, 2 weeks and 4 weeks after SBRT. Using immunoSEQ multiplex PCR, the repertoire was profiled, and TCRdb retains in-frame clones only, with some absent. The profile shows about 130,000 clones, around nine tenths of them singletons. The CDR3 consists of 15 residues. Germline loops: CDR1 MDHEN, CDR2 SYDVKM. The V end was cut by 5 bases, the J end by 4 bases, with 17 bases between. About this clone: Its antigen remains unknown.

The chain links TRBV28 to TRBJ1-2; D unresolved. The sequence came from a woman aged 70-85 years with renal cell carcinoma. Material: blood, obtained from a patient whose treatment included radiotherapy and nephrectomy. Written as DNA, the CDR3 is TGTGCCAGCAGTATGGGAAAGGCCCAGTTCTATGGCTACACCTTC. Translation: CASSMGKAQFYGYTF.